This T cell receptor beta chain was sequenced during a study of identical twins. General study findings and limits: Where beta out-of-frame sequences were concerned, excess twin sharing was weaker.

From the 5' RACE reads, TCRdb called clonotypes with MiXCR, one entry per CDR3 protein. The sample has 350,000 to 500,000 distinct CDR3 sequences, roughly 20% seen once; the top ten hold roughly 12%. CDR3 size: 13 residues. In germline, CDR1 is SEHNR, CDR2 FQNEAQ (reference sequence). Trimming took 7 bases from V and 9 from J; bases not matched to a gene: 7. This clonotype was detected many times. The antigen remains unidentified. This clonotype was sampled from a man in his forties or fifties in good health. The V gene is TRBV7-9, the J gene TRBJ2-1; 9 nucleotides line up with TRBD1. The sample taken for sequencing was naive T cells sorted from blood. The CDR3 here is CASKRTGATEQFF. The CDR3 nucleotides read TGTGCCAGCAAAAGGACAGGGGCAACTGAGCAGTTCTTC.